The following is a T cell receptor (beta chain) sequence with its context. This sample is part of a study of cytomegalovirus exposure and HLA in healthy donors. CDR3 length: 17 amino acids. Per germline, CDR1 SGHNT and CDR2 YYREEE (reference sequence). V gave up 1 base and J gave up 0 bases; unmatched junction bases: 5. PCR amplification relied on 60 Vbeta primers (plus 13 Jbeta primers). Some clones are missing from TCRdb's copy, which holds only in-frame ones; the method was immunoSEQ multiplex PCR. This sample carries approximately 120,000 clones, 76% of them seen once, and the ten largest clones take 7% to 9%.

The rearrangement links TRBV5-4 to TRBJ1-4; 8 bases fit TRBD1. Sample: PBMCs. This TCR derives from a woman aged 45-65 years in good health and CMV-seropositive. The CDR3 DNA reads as TGTGCCAGCAGCTTGAAGACAGGGGAGGCAACTAATGAAAAACTGTTTTTT. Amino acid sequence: CASSLKTGEATNEKLFF. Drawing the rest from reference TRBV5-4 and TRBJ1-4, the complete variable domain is ETGVTQSPTHLIKTRGQQVTLRCSSQSGHNTVSWYQQALGQGPQFIFQYYREEENGRGNFPPRFSGLQFPNYSSELNVNALELDDSALYLCASSLKTGEATNEKLFFGSGTQLSVL.